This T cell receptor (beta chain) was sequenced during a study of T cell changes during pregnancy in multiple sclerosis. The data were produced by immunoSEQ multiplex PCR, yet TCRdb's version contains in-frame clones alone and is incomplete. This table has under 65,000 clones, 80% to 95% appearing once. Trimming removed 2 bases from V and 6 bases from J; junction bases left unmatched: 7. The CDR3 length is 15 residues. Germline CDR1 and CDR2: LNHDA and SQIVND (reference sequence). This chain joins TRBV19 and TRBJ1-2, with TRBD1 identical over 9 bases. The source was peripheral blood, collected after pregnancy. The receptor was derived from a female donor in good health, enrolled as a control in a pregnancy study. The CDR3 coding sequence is TGTGCCAGTAGTATAAGAGGGACAGGGTCCCATGGCTACACCTTC. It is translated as CASSIRGTGSHGYTF.